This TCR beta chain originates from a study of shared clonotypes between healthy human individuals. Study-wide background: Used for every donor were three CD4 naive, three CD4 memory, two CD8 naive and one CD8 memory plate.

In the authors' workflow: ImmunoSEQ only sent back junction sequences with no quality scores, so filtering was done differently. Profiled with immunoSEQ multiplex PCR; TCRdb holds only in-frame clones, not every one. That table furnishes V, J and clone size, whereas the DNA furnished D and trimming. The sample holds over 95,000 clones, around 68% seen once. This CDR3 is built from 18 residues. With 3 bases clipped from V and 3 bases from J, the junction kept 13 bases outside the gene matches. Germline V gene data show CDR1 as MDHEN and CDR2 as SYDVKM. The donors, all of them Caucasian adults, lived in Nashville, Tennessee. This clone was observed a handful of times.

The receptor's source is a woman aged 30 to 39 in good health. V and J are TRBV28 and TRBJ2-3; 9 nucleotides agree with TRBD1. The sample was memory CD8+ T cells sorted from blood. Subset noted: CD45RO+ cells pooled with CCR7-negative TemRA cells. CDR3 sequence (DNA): TGTGCCAGCAGTTTTGGGACAGGGCTGTCCCAGCTGACAGATACGCAGTATTTT. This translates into CASSFGTGLSQLTDTQYF.